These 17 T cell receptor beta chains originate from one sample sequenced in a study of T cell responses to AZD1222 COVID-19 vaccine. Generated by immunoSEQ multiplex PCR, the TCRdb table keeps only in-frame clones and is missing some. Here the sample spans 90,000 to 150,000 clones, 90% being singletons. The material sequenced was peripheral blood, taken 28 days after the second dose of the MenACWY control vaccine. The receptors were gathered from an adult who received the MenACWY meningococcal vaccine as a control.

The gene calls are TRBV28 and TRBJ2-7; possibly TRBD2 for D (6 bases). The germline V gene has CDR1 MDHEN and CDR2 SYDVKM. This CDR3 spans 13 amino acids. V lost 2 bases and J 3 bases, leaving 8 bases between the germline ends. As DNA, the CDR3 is TGTGCCAGCAGTTTAAGACTAGTCTACGAGCAGTACTTC. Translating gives CASSLRLVYEQYF.

In DNA form, the CDR3 reads TGTGCCACCATGGACAATCTCTACAATGAGCAGTTCTTC. Protein sequence: CATMDNLYNEQFF. The chain combines TRBV10-3 with TRBJ2-1; a possible D gene is TRBD1 (5 bases). V was shortened by 10 bases and J by 3 bases, with 13 bases between the two germline ends. The length of the CDR3 is 13 residues. Germline CDR1 is ENHRY and CDR2 is SYGVKD.

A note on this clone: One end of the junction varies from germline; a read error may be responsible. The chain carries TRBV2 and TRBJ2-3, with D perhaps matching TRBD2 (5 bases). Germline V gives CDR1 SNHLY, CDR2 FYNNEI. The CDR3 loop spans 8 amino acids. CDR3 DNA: TGTGCCACCTGGAAGGGAGATTTT. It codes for CATWKGDF.

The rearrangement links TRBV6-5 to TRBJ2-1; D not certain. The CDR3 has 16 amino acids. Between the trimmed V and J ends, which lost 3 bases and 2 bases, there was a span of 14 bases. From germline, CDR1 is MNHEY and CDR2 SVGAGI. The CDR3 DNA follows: TGTGCCAGCAGTTATGGTGGGCTATCTACCTACAATGAGCAGTTCTTC. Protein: CASSYGGLSTYNEQFF.

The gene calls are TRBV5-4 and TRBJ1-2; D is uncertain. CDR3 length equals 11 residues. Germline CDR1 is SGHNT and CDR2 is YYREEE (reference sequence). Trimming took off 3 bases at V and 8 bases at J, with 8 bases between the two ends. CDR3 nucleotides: TGTGCCAGCAGCTCCCGGGAGGGCTACACCTTC. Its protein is CASSSREGYTF.

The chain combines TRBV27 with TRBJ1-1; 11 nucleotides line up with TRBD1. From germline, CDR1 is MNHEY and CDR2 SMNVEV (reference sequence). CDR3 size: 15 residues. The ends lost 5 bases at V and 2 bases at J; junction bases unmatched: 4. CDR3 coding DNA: TGTGCCAGCAGTGCCGGGACAGGGGGTAACACTGAAGCTTTCTTT. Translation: CASSAGTGGNTEAFF.

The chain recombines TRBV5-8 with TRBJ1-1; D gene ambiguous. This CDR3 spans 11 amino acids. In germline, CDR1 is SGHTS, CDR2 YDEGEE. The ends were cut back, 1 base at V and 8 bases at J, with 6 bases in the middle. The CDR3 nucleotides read TGTGCCAGCAGCTTGCCAAGAGAAGCTTTCTTT. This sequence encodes CASSLPREAFF.

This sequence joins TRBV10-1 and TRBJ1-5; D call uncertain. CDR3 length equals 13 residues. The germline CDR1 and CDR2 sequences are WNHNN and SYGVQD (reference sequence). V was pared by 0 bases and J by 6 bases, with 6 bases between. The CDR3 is CASSESWIQPQHF. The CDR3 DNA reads TGCGCCAGCAGTGAGTCGTGGATTCAGCCCCAGCATTTT.

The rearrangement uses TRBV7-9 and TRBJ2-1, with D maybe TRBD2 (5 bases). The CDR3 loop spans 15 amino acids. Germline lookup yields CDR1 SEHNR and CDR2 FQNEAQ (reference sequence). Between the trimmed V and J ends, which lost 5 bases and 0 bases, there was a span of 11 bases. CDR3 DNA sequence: TGTGCCAGCAGCGAGAGCGGCGCCTCCTACAATGAGCAGTTCTTC. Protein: CASSESGASYNEQFF.

The CDR3 sequence: CASSPPGQPFYNEQFF. CDR3 bases: TGTGCCAGCAGCCCGCCCGGACAGCCCTTTTACAATGAGCAGTTCTTC. The chain couples TRBV4-2 to TRBJ2-1; D might be TRBD1 (6 bases). Germline values: CDR1 LGHNA, CDR2 YNFKEQ. This CDR3 has 16 amino acids. Trimming stripped 4 bases from V and 4 bases from J, with 17 bases between.

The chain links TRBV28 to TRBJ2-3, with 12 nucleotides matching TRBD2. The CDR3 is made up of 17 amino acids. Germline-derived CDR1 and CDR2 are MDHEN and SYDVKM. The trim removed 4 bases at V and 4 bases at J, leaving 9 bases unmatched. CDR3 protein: CASSSPRLAGDSDTQYF. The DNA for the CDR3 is TGTGCCAGCAGTTCCCCCCGACTAGCGGGAGATTCAGATACGCAGTATTTT.

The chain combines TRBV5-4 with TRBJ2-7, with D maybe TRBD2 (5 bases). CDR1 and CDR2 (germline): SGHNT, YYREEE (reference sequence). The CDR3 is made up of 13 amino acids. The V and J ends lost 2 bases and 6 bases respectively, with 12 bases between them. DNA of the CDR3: TGTGCCAGCAGCTTTGGTTTGGGAGTCGAGCAGTACTTC. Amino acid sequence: CASSFGLGVEQYF.

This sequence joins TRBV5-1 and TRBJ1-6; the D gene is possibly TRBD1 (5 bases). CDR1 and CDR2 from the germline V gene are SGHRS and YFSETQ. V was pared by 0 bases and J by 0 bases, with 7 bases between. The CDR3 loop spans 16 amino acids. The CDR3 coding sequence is TGCGCCAGCAGCTTGGGTGGGGGCTCCTATAATTCACCCCTCCACTTT. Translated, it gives CASSLGGGSYNSPLHF.

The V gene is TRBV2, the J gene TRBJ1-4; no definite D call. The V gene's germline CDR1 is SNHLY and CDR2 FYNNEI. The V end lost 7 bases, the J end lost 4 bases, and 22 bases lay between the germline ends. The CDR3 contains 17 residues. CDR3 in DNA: TGTGCCAGCACCATTAAGGGAGCGGACGGGAGTAATGAAAAACTGTTTTTT. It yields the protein CASTIKGADGSNEKLFF.

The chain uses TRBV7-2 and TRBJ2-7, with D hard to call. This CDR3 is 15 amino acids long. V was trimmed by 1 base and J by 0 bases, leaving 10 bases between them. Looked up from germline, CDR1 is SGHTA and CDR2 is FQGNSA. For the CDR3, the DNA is TGTGCCAGCAGCTTAGAGGTATGGGGCTCCTACGAGCAGTACGTC. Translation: CASSLEVWGSYEQYV.

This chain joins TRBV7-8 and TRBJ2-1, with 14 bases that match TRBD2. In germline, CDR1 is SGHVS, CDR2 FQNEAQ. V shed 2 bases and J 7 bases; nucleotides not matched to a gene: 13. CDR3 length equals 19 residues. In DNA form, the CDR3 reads TGTGCCAGCAGCTTACGGGGGACTAGCGGGAGAGGGAGTATAAATGAGCAGTTCTTC. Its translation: CASSLRGTSGRGSINEQFF.

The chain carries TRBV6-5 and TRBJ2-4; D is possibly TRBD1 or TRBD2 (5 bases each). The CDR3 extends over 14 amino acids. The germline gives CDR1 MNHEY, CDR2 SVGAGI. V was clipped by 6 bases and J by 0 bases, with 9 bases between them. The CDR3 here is CASRRDGAKNIQYF. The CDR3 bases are TGTGCCAGCAGGAGGGACGGAGCCAAAAACATTCAGTACTTC.